The 29 T cell receptor beta chains reported below all come from one sample, sequenced in a study of blood T cell repertoires in COVID-19. TCRdb keeps only in-frame clones here, not all; method: immunoSEQ multiplex PCR. The sample yields some 50,000 clones, 90% seen once. The sequenced material came from peripheral blood. These receptors were obtained from a man between 40 and 49 years old with acute or convalescent COVID-19.

As DNA, the CDR3 is TGTGCCAGCAGTGAAGGGGCTAGCGGAGCTAAACAGCAGTTCTTC. Residues: CASSEGASGAKQQFF. The rearrangement uses TRBV6-1 and TRBJ2-1, with 7 bases matching TRBD2. After removal of 1 base from V and 11 bases from J, the junction contained 11 bases not matched to a gene. CDR3 length: 15 residues. Germline values: CDR1 MNHNS, CDR2 SASEGT.

The rearrangement uses TRBV19 and TRBJ2-3; D might be TRBD1 (5 bases). The germline CDR1 and CDR2 sequences are LNHDA and SQIVND (reference sequence). The V and J ends lost 5 bases and 5 bases respectively, with 11 bases between them. CDR3 length: 13 residues. DNA of the CDR3: TGTGCCAGTAGTGACAGAAGAGGAGATACGCAGTATTTT. As protein: CASSDRRGDTQYF.

The chain couples TRBV7-2 to TRBJ2-7; 9 bases agree with TRBD1. The ends lost 1 base at V and 4 bases at J; junction bases unmatched: 5. This CDR3 contains 15 residues. CDR1 and CDR2 from the germline V gene are SGHTA and FQGNSA. The CDR3 DNA follows: TGTGCCAGCAGCTTAGTGGGGACAGGGCAATACGAGCAGTACTTC. This encodes CASSLVGTGQYEQYF. Using reference TRBV7-2 and TRBJ2-7 for the parts outside the CDR3, the full variable domain is GAGVSQSPSNKVTEKGKDVELRCDPISGHTALYWYRQSLGQGLEFLIYFQGNSAPDKSGLPSDRFSAERTGGSVSTLTIQRTQQEDSAVYLCASSLVGTGQYEQYFGPGTRLTVT.

The chain links TRBV27 to TRBJ2-5, with 8 bases matching TRBD2. The germline gives CDR1 MNHEY, CDR2 SMNVEV (reference sequence). V shed 5 bases and J 4 bases; nucleotides not matched to a gene: 9. The CDR3 runs to 15 residues. The CDR3 nucleotides are TGTGCCAGCAGTCTACTAGGGCTAGCGGGAGAGACCCAGTACTTC. This sequence encodes CASSLLGLAGETQYF.

The rearrangement joins TRBV29-1 to TRBJ2-7, with TRBD1 identical over 7 bases. J was trimmed by 1 base and V by 7 bases; bases with no gene match: 4. The V gene's germline CDR1 is SQVTM and CDR2 ANQGSEA. This CDR3 has 12 residues. This CDR3 reads CSAGTASYEQYF. The CDR3 DNA is TGCAGCGCCGGGACAGCTTCCTACGAGCAGTACTTC.

The gene calls are TRBV5-1 and TRBJ2-3, with D possibly TRBD1 on 5 matching bases. The CDR3 extends over 14 amino acids. Trimming stripped 5 bases from V and 4 bases from J, with 14 bases between. CDR1 and CDR2 (germline): SGHRS, YFSETQ. The CDR3 protein is CASRQGAAADTQYF. The CDR3 DNA follows: TGCGCCAGCAGGCAGGGTGCTGCGGCAGATACGCAGTATTTT.

This chain uses TRBV18 with TRBJ1-2, with 9 bases fitting TRBD1. The CDR3 totals 15 residues. Germline V gene lookup returns CDR1 KGHSH and CDR2 LQKENI. After removal of 3 bases from V and 3 bases from J, the junction contained 5 bases not matched to a gene. The DNA of the CDR3 is TGTGCCAGCTCACCCATAACAGGGGGCGACTATGGCTACACCTTC. This codes for CASSPITGGDYGYTF.

Only a few counts were recorded for this clone. This chain uses TRBV7-6 with TRBJ1-1; D not certain. V lost 4 bases to trimming and J lost 1 base, with 7 bases between them. CDR1 and CDR2 from the germline V gene are SGHVS and FNYEAQ. This CDR3 comprises 13 residues. CDR3 sequence: CASSSNWNTEAFF. The CDR3 nucleotides are TGTGCCAGCAGCTCTAATTGGAACACTGAAGCTTTCTTT.

The chain combines TRBV10-3 with TRBJ2-1; 9 bases are a match to TRBD2. Trimming cost V 0 bases and J 6 bases; bases outside gene matches: 6. The CDR3 covers 16 residues. CDR1 and CDR2 from the germline V gene are ENHRY and SYGVKD. CDR3 sequence: CAISESVSGRPNEQFF. The CDR3 coding sequence is TGTGCCATCAGTGAGTCGGTAAGCGGGAGGCCCAATGAGCAGTTCTTC.

The V and J genes are TRBV5-1 and TRBJ2-3; 7 nucleotides match TRBD2. The germline gives CDR1 SGHRS, CDR2 YFSETQ. This CDR3 contains 13 residues. J gave up 6 bases and V 9 bases, and 10 bases lay outside the gene matches. Written as DNA, the CDR3 is TGCGCCACCAGAGACGGAGCGGGGGATACGCAGTATTTT. It is translated as CATRDGAGDTQYF.

V usage is TRBV6-5 and J usage is TRBJ2-4; 7 nucleotides agree with TRBD2. The J segment lost 6 bases and the V segment lost 0 bases, leaving 8 bases of the junction unmatched. The CDR3 spans 16 residues. Germline CDR1 reads MNHEY; CDR2 reads SVGAGI. CDR3 sequence: CASSYSLAGQPNIQYF. CDR3 DNA sequence: TGTGCCAGCAGTTACTCATTAGCGGGCCAGCCAAACATTCAGTACTTC.

V gene TRBV19 combines with J gene TRBJ1-6, with D perhaps TRBD1 (6 bases). The length of the CDR3 is 16 residues. Per germline, CDR1 LNHDA and CDR2 SQIVND (reference sequence). Trimming took off 3 bases at V and 7 bases at J, with 16 bases between the two ends. The DNA for the CDR3 is TGTGCCAGTAGTATGGGGGCGGATCGTGGAAATTCACCCCTCCACTTT. Protein: CASSMGADRGNSPLHF.

The V call is TRBV5-4, the J call TRBJ2-7, with 8 bases matching TRBD1. Germline trimming cut 4 bases from V and 3 bases from J; bases unmatched to any gene: 3. This CDR3 is 13 amino acids long. Germline V gene sequence: CDR1 SGHNT, CDR2 YYREEE (reference sequence). CDR3 amino acids: CASSQGQDYEQYF. CDR3 bases: TGTGCCAGCAGCCAGGGACAGGACTACGAGCAGTACTTC. The variable domain in full, completed from reference TRBV5-4 and TRBJ2-7, reads ETGVTQSPTHLIKTRGQQVTLRCSSQSGHNTVSWYQQALGQGPQFIFQYYREEENGRGNFPPRFSGLQFPNYSSELNVNALELDDSALYLCASSQGQDYEQYFGPGTRLTVT.

The J gene is TRBJ1-3, the V gene TRBV2; D not resolved. Per the germline V gene, CDR1 is SNHLY and CDR2 is FYNNEI. CDR3 length equals 15 residues. V was pared by 0 bases and J by 4 bases, with 10 bases between. As DNA, the CDR3 is TGTGCCAGCAGTGAAGCGGCGGCCACGGGAAACACCATATATTTT. Translated: CASSEAAATGNTIYF.

The V and J genes are TRBV10-1 and TRBJ1-4, with a tentative D call TRBD1 (5 bases). Germline lookup yields CDR1 WNHNN and CDR2 SYGVQD (reference sequence). Trimming shortened V by 0 bases and J by 7 bases, and 12 bases separated the two germline ends. The CDR3 covers 15 residues. CDR3 region: CASSESSGLSEKLFF. The CDR3 nucleotides read TGCGCCAGCAGTGAGTCGTCGGGACTCAGTGAAAAACTGTTTTTT.

This clone was counted only a few times. The CDR3 region is CASSIIAGTEQYF. CDR3 DNA: TGTGCCAGTAGTATAATCGCGGGGACCGAGCAGTACTTC. This chain uses TRBV19 with TRBJ2-7; perhaps TRBD2 as D (6 bases). With 2 bases removed from V and 6 bases from J, the gap between germline ends came to 11 bases. CDR3 length: 13 residues. CDR1 is LNHDA and CDR2 is SQIVND in the germline V gene (reference sequence).

The V and J genes are TRBV11-2 and TRBJ2-3; 9 positions match TRBD2. Trimming removed 4 bases from V and 2 bases from J; junction bases left unmatched: 7. Germline values: CDR1 SGHAT, CDR2 FQNNGV. The CDR3 has 16 residues. CDR3 sequence (DNA): TGTGCCAGCAGCTCCGGGACTAGCAGGTTCACAGATACGCAGTATTTT. This codes for CASSSGTSRFTDTQYF.

This chain links TRBV14 with TRBJ1-1, with D uncertain. Trimming stripped 0 bases from V and 1 base from J, with 3 bases between. The CDR3 length is 13 residues. The germline CDR1 and CDR2 sequences are SGHDN and FVKESK. The CDR3 loop reads CASSQDQNTEAFF. CDR3 in DNA: TGTGCCAGCAGCCAAGACCAGAACACTGAAGCTTTCTTT.

Only a few counts were recorded for this clone. The rearrangement links TRBV5-1 to TRBJ2-3; TRBD1 agrees at 9 bases. V shed 4 bases, J shed 2 bases, and the junction held 2 bases outside the gene matches. The CDR3 has 14 residues. Germline V gene data show CDR1 as SGHRS and CDR2 as YFSETQ. For the CDR3, the DNA is TGCGCCAGCAGCGGGGACAGGGACACAGATACGCAGTATTTT. Amino acids: CASSGDRDTDTQYF.

This chain uses TRBV5-1 with TRBJ2-3; 12 nucleotides agree with TRBD2. With 4 bases clipped from V and 0 bases from J, the junction kept 9 bases outside the gene matches. The CDR3 is 18 amino acids. Per the germline V gene, CDR1 is SGHRS and CDR2 is YFSETQ. The CDR3 DNA is TGCGCCAGCAGCGCCACCGGGACTAGCGGGCTTAGCACAGATACGCAGTATTTT. Protein: CASSATGTSGLSTDTQYF.

V gene TRBV20-1 combines with J gene TRBJ2-3; TRBD2 might be the D (6 bases). The CDR3 is 15 residues long. Germline CDR1 reads DFQATT; CDR2 reads SNEGSKA (reference sequence). Trimming removed 3 bases at V and 0 bases at J, with 13 bases between. Written as DNA, the CDR3 is TGCAGTGCTAGTGTCTCTAGCGAAAGCACAGATACGCAGTATTTT. It translates to CSASVSSESTDTQYF.

The chain has TRBV27 and TRBJ2-1; 10 bases map to TRBD2. CDR3 length equals 15 residues. Germline lookup yields CDR1 MNHEY and CDR2 SMNVEV (reference sequence). Losses at the gene ends were 6 bases for V and 4 bases for J; bases not matched to a gene: 6. CDR3 coding DNA: TGTGCCAGCAGAGACTTAGCGGGAGGTTACAATGAGCAGTTCTTC. Its protein is CASRDLAGGYNEQFF.

This chain joins TRBV2 and TRBJ1-1, with TRBD1 as a possible D gene (5 bases). Germline CDR1 reads SNHLY; CDR2 reads FYNNEI. CDR3 length equals 14 residues. Trimming removed 5 bases at V and 7 bases at J, with 17 bases between. CDR3 sequence reads: CASSQTAGSSEAFF. DNA for the CDR3: TGTGCCAGCAGTCAAACGGCAGGGTCGAGTGAAGCTTTCTTT.

V and J are TRBV28 and TRBJ1-6, with 8 bases that match TRBD1. There are 15 residues in the CDR3. In germline, CDR1 is MDHEN, CDR2 SYDVKM. With V trimmed by 1 base and J by 9 bases, 5 bases remained unmatched. The CDR3 reads CASSLLAGGTSPLHF. The DNA for the CDR3 is TGTGCCAGCAGTTTATTAGCAGGGGGCACTTCACCCCTCCACTTT.

The chain employs TRBV7-2 and TRBJ2-7; D is undetermined. There are 12 residues in the CDR3. In germline, CDR1 is SGHTA, CDR2 FQGNSA. V lost 4 bases and J 6 bases, leaving 10 bases between the germline ends. The CDR3 DNA reads TGTGCCAGCAGCTCCCCCGGTGGCGAGCAGTACTTC. Its protein is CASSSPGGEQYF.

V usage is TRBV2 and J usage is TRBJ2-7; TRBD2 is a possible D gene (7 bases). This CDR3 contains 13 residues. Trimming removed 8 bases at V and 3 bases at J, with 14 bases between. Germline V gene data show CDR1 as SNHLY and CDR2 as FYNNEI. CDR3 amino acids: CASLGGGGYEQYF. The CDR3 DNA follows: TGTGCCAGCCTCGGAGGGGGGGGCTACGAGCAGTACTTC.

The chain recombines TRBV28 with TRBJ1-5; 7 bases are shared with TRBD1. This CDR3 comprises 16 residues. The V gene's germline CDR1 is MDHEN and CDR2 SYDVKM. The trim removed 7 bases at V and 1 base at J, leaving 10 bases unmatched. CDR3 DNA sequence: TGTGCCAGCAACCCAGGGGGGCAGCAAAGCAATCAGCCCCAGCATTTT. Amino acids: CASNPGGQQSNQPQHF.

The chain combines TRBV2 with TRBJ2-5; 8 bases are shared with TRBD1. Trimming at V came to 6 bases and at J to 2 bases, leaving 5 bases not matched to a gene. The CDR3 is 14 residues long. Germline V gives CDR1 SNHLY, CDR2 FYNNEI. The CDR3 coding sequence is TGTGCCAGCAGGAAAGGACAGGGACAAGAGACCCAGTACTTC. It is translated as CASRKGQGQETQYF. Full variable domain (outside the CDR3, taken from reference TRBV2 and TRBJ2-5): EPEVTQTPSHQVTQMGQEVILRCVPISNHLYFYWYRQILGQKVEFLVSFYNNEISEKSEIFDDQFSVERPDGSNFTLKIRSTKLEDSAMYFCASRKGQGQETQYFGPGTRLLVL.

The CDR3 nucleotides read TGTGCCAGTAGTATAGATCGCTATGGCTACACCTTC. It encodes CASSIDRYGYTF. This chain joins TRBV19 and TRBJ1-2; D is unresolved. CDR1 is LNHDA and CDR2 is SQIVND in the germline V gene (reference sequence). This CDR3 spans 12 amino acids. V was clipped by 0 bases and J by 4 bases, with 3 bases between them.